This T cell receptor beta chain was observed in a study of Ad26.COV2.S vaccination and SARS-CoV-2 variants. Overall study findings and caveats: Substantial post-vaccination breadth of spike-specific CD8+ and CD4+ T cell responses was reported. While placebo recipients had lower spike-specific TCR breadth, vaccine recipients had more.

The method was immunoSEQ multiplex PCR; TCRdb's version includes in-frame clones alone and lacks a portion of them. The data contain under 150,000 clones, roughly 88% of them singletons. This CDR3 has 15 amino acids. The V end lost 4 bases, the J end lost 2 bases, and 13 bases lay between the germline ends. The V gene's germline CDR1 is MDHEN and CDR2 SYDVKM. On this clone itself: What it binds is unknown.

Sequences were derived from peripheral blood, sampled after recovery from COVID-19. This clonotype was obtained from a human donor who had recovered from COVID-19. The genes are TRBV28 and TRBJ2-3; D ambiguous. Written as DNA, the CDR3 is TGTGCCAGCAGTTACCGGACCCGCTCCACAGATACGCAGTATTTT. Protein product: CASSYRTRSTDTQYF.